The clone carrying this TCR beta chain was seen repeatedly, ten times or more. Its matching antigen is unknown. This record belongs to a study of T cells in Graves' hyperthyroidism and ophthalmopathy. The overall study: At initial diagnosis, before any treatment had begun, peripheral blood was obtained. Study outcomes and limitations: Prediction of ophthalmopathy progression came a median roughly 6.4 months pre-onset.

Those patients with uncontrolled infection, other autoimmune disease, pregnancy or lactation were excluded. The diagnostic basis comprised clinical symptoms, serum thyroxine and TRAb, thyroid ultrasound and orbital computed tomography. Amplification targeted TCR beta CDR3 regions from RNA transcripts. The HTBI set primed first-round TCR CDR3 RT-PCR. One entry per CDR3 protein, called by TCRdb with MiXCR from the multiplex PCR reads. The repertoire consists of a few hundred thousand distinct CDR3 sequences, with 15% occurring once and the leading ten covering approximately 19%. The V and J ends lost 1 base and 2 bases respectively, with 8 bases between them. The CDR3 contains 13 residues. Germline V CDR1 and CDR2: GTSNPN, SVGIG (reference sequence).

The chain carries TRBV30 and TRBJ1-1; D unresolved. The sequenced sample was blood. The receptor was derived from a woman between 55 and 75 years old with Graves' ophthalmopathy. In DNA, the CDR3 is TGTGCCTGGAGTGCCGGCGATAACACTGAAGCTTTCTTT. Translation: CAWSAGDNTEAFF.